This TCR beta chain derives from a study of T cell responses to AZD1222 COVID-19 vaccine. This CDR3 spans 14 amino acids. Germline values: CDR1 SGDLS, CDR2 YYNGEE. The junction had 12 bases not matched to a gene; V was cut back by 7 bases and J by 5 bases. The assay was immunoSEQ multiplex PCR, and TCRdb's table has in-frame clones only and misses some. The profile shows some 150,000 clones, roughly 90% of them singletons. Regarding the study as a whole: Just a handful of AZD1222 recipients were seropositive at baseline. Targeting of unmutated variant regions was reportedly seen in nearly half of spike-specific TCRs.

On this clone itself: The target antigen is unknown.

This clonotype was sampled from an adult in good health. The chain couples TRBV9 to TRBJ2-7, with 7 nucleotides matching TRBD2. The material sequenced was peripheral blood, taken on day 0 of AZD1222 vaccination. CDR3 loop: CASGKGGSLNEQYF. The CDR3 DNA reads TGTGCCAGCGGAAAGGGCGGGAGTCTAAACGAGCAGTACTTC. Based on the CDR3 plus reference TRBV9 and TRBJ2-7, the full variable domain is DSGVTQTPKHLITATGQRVTLRCSPRSGDLSVYWYQQSLDQGLQFLIQYYNGEERAKGNILERFSAQQFPDLHSELNLSSLELGDSALYFCASGKGGSLNEQYFGPGTRLTVT.